This is a list of T cell receptor beta chains from one sample in a study of cytomegalovirus exposure and HLA in healthy donors. Here immunoSEQ multiplex PCR was the method, and the copy in TCRdb shows in-frame clones only, minus some. Its table lists some 120,000 clones. Specimen: PBMCs. The receptors were sampled from a man aged 40-55 years in good health and CMV-seronegative. CDR3s include the opening cysteine and the closing phenylalanine or tryptophan. The D gene is left open where the match is weak.

d_gene	v_gene	len	j_gene	CDR3aa	CDR3nt
TRBD1	TRBV7-8	14	TRBJ1-5	CASSRTGTVEPQHF	TGTGCCAGCAGCCGGACAGGGACAGTGGAGCCCCAGCATTTT
TRBD1	TRBV14	18	TRBJ1-2	CASSQDDLRTGTLDGYTF	TGTGCCAGCAGCCAAGATGATTTAAGGACAGGGACATTGGATGGCTACACCTTC
.	TRBV9	11	TRBJ2-3	CASGLTDTQYF	TGTGCCAGCGGACTCACAGATACGCAGTATTTT
TRBD1	TRBV5-1	14	TRBJ2-7	CASSWGQGAGEQYF	TGCGCCAGCAGCTGGGGACAGGGTGCTGGCGAGCAGTACTTC
.	TRBV5-8	15	TRBJ2-5	CASIHPPGGRETQYF	TGTGCCAGCATCCATCCCCCGGGGGGCCGTGAGACCCAGTACTTC
TRBD2	TRBV11-3	19	TRBJ2-5	CASSLDSPRLAGGLKTQYF	TGTGCCAGCAGCTTAGATTCCCCTCGACTAGCGGGAGGTCTGAAGACCCAGTACTTC
TRBD2	TRBV11-2	13	TRBJ2-3	CASMGGGTDTQYF	TGTGCCAGCATGGGAGGGGGCACAGATACGCAGTATTTT
.	TRBV30	11	TRBJ2-5	CAWSAKETQYF	TGTGCCTGGAGTGCCAAAGAGACCCAGTACTTC
.	TRBV7-2	17	TRBJ2-7	CASSPTGAGSRTYEQYF	TGTGCCAGCAGCCCAACTGGGGCAGGGTCCCGAACCTACGAGCAGTACTTC
TRBD2	TRBV2	14	TRBJ2-5	CASSRLAGQETQYF	TGTGCCAGCAGCAGACTAGCGGGTCAAGAGACCCAGTACTTC
.	TRBV4-2	13	TRBJ2-7	CASSRGDSYEQYF	TGTGCCAGCAGCCGGGGAGACTCCTACGAGCAGTACTTC
.	TRBV6-1	13	TRBJ2-7	CASSESFGYEQYF	TGTGCCAGCAGTGAATCTTTCGGTTACGAGCAGTACTTC
TRBD2	TRBV11-2	14	TRBJ2-7	CASSLGLAHYEQYF	TGTGCCAGCAGCTTGGGACTAGCCCACTACGAGCAGTACTTC
.	TRBV7-9	15	TRBJ1-2	CASSLGAGAGYGYTF	TGTGCCAGCAGCCTCGGCGCGGGGGCTGGGTATGGCTACACCTTC
TRBD2	TRBV2	18	TRBJ2-1	CASSVSSGNSVSYNEQFF	TGTGCCAGCAGTGTTTCTAGCGGGAATTCGGTCTCCTACAATGAGCAGTTCTTC
TRBD2	TRBV5-1	15	TRBJ2-7	CASSWGGKNSYEQYF	TGCGCCAGCAGCTGGGGGGGGAAAAACTCCTACGAGCAGTACTTC
.	TRBV4-1	19	TRBJ1-1	CASSQAGIQTGTSKIEAFF	TGCGCCAGCAGCCAAGCTGGGATACAAACCGGGACAAGTAAAATCGAAGCTTTCTTT
TRBD2	TRBV6-4	15	TRBJ2-3	CASRTGSGPTDTQYF	TGTGCCAGCAGGACCGGTAGCGGGCCCACAGATACGCAGTATTTT
.	TRBV4-1	14	TRBJ1-2	CASSQASGSYGYTF	TGCGCCAGCAGCCAAGCTTCAGGGTCCTATGGCTACACCTTC
.	TRBV4-3	16	TRBJ1-6	CASSQKKSSYNSPLHF	TGCGCCAGCAGCCAAAAGAAGAGCTCCTATAATTCACCCCTCCACTTT
TRBD2	TRBV11-3	15	TRBJ2-3	CASSEVRENTDTQYF	TGTGCCAGCAGTGAGGTGCGGGAGAACACAGATACGCAGTATTTT
.	TRBV2	14	TRBJ1-5	CASSDYGRSIPQHF	TGTGCCAGCAGTGATTATGGCAGGTCAATACCCCAGCATTTT
.	TRBV12-5	16	TRBJ2-2	CASGLVQSGNTGELFF	TGTGCTAGTGGTTTGGTACAGTCTGGGAACACCGGGGAGCTGTTTTTT
.	TRBV10-1	13	TRBJ2-5	CASSVEFQETQYF	TGCGCCAGCAGTGTGGAGTTCCAAGAGACCCAGTACTTC
.	TRBV19	15	TRBJ1-1	CASSDRPPRGTEAFF	TGTGCCAGTAGTGACCGACCGCCACGAGGGACTGAAGCTTTCTTT
TRBD1	TRBV7-9	15	TRBJ2-7	CASRNKRQGRSEQYF	TGTGCCAGCAGGAATAAGCGACAGGGCAGAAGCGAGCAGTACTTC
.	TRBV29-1	12	TRBJ1-1	CSVARGNTEAFF	TGCAGCGTCGCAAGGGGGAACACTGAAGCTTTCTTT
TRBD2	TRBV5-1	15	TRBJ2-7	CASSLASGTREEQYF	TGCGCCAGCAGCTTGGCCAGCGGCACGCGGGAGGAGCAGTACTTC
TRBD2	TRBV10-3	14	TRBJ2-1	CAISATSGLNEQFF	TGTGCCATCAGTGCGACTAGCGGGTTGAATGAGCAGTTCTTC
.	TRBV19	14	TRBJ2-5	CASSMSRGQETQYF	TGTGCCAGTAGTATGAGCAGGGGACAAGAGACCCAGTACTTC
.	TRBV4-1	8	TRBJ1-1	CPQVRAFF	TGCCCTCAGGTTCGAGCTTTCTTT
TRBD2	TRBV27	15	TRBJ2-7	CASSLSGTRGYEQYF	TGTGCCAGCAGTTTATCTGGGACTAGAGGCTACGAGCAGTACTTC
TRBD1	TRBV7-9	17	TRBJ2-5	CASSKGQGRENQETQYF	TGTGCCAGCAGCAAGGGACAGGGCAGAGAAAACCAAGAGACCCAGTACTTC
TRBD1	TRBV7-8	15	TRBJ1-6	CASSLARTGNSPLHF	TGTGCCAGCAGCTTAGCTAGGACAGGGAATTCACCCCTCCACTTT
.	TRBV7-9	11	TRBJ2-5	CASSREETQYF	TGTGCCAGCAGCCGGGAAGAGACCCAGTACTTC
TRBD2	TRBV29-1	13	TRBJ2-7	CSVRTSGTGEQYF	TGCAGCGTCAGGACTAGCGGGACAGGAGAGCAGTACTTC
.	TRBV7-8	13	TRBJ1-1	CASSSPGITEAFF	TGTGCCAGCAGCTCCCCAGGGATCACTGAAGCTTTCTTT
.	TRBV6-1	15	TRBJ2-7	CASSGGNRGGNEQYF	TGTGCCAGCAGTGGGGGAAACAGGGGGGGGAACGAGCAGTACTTC
.	TRBV6-6	15	TRBJ2-1	CASSYGRTIYNEQFF	TGTGCCAGCAGTTATGGGCGGACAATCTACAATGAGCAGTTCTTC
TRBD2	TRBV28	17	TRBJ2-1	CASSPNDFREGHNEQFF	TGTGCCAGCAGTCCGAACGACTTCCGGGAGGGCCACAATGAGCAGTTCTTC
TRBD2	TRBV5-6	16	TRBJ2-7	CASSSLGLAGLYEQYF	TGTGCCAGCAGCTCCCTGGGGCTAGCGGGCTTGTACGAGCAGTACTTC
.	TRBV15	15	TRBJ1-2	CATSRDRRQYYGYTF	TGTGCCACCAGCAGAGATAGGCGGCAGTACTATGGCTACACCTTC
.	TRBV5-4	12	TRBJ2-2	CASSFGNGELFF	TGTGCCAGCAGCTTCGGGAACGGGGAGCTGTTTTTT
.	TRBV2	11	TRBJ1-4	CASSDGVKLFF	TGTGCCAGCAGCGACGGAGTGAAACTGTTTTTT
.	TRBV7-3	14	TRBJ1-1	CASSLSATNTEAFF	TGTGCCAGCAGCTTAAGTGCTACGAACACTGAAGCTTTCTTT
.	TRBV11-3	15	TRBJ1-1	CASSLEPGQNTEAFF	TGTGCCAGCAGCTTAGAGCCGGGACAGAACACTGAAGCTTTCTTT
.	TRBV5-1	14	TRBJ2-7	CASSTAGTAGEQYF	TGCGCCAGCAGCACTGCGGGGACAGCCGGCGAGCAGTACTTC
.	TRBV19	15	TRBJ2-3	CASSISEFPVDTQYF	TGTGCCAGTAGTATTTCTGAGTTCCCGGTGGATACGCAGTATTTT
.	TRBV4-1	17	TRBJ1-3	CASSQGPQGATGNTIYF	TGCGCCAGCAGCCAAGGCCCACAGGGCGCTACTGGAAACACCATATATTTT
TRBD1	TRBV18	16	TRBJ1-5	CASSQTGTGYNQPQHF	TGTGCCAGCTCACAGACCGGGACAGGTTATAATCAGCCCCAGCATTTT